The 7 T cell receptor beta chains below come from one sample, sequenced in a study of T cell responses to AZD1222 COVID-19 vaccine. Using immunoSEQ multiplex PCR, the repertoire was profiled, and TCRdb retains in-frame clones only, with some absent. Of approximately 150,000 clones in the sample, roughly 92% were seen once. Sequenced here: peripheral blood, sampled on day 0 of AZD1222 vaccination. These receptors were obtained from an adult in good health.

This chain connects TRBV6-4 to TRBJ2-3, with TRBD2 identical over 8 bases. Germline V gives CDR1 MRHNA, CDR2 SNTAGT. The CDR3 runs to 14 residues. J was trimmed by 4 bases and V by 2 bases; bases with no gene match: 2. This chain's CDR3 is CASSDAGGPDTQYF. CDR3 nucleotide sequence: TGTGCCAGCAGTGACGCGGGGGGTCCAGATACGCAGTATTTT.

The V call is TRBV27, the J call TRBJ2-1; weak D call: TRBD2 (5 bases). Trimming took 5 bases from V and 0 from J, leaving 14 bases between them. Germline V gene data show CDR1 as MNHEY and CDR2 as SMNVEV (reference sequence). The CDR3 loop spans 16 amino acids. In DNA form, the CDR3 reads TGTGCCAGCAGTACACGGACTTCAAGCTCCTACAATGAGCAGTTCTTC. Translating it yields CASSTRTSSSYNEQFF.

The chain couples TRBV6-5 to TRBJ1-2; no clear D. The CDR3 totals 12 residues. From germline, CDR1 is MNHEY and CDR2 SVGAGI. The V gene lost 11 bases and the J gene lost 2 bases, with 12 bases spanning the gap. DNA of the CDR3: TGTGCCTCTGGGCGGATAAACTATGGCTACACCTTC. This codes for CASGRINYGYTF.

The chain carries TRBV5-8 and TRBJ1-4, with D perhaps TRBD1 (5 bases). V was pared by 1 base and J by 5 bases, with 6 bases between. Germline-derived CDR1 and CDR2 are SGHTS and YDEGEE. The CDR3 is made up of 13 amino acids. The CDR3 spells CASSLSGNEKLFF. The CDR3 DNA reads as TGTGCCAGCAGCTTGTCAGGGAATGAAAAACTGTTTTTT.

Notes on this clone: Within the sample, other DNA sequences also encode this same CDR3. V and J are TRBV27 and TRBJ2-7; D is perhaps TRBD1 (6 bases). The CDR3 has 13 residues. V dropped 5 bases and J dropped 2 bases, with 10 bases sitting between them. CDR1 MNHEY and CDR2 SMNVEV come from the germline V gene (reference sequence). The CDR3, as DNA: TGTGCCAGCAGTCTTACAGGGACCTACGAGCAGTACTTC. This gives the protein CASSLTGTYEQYF.

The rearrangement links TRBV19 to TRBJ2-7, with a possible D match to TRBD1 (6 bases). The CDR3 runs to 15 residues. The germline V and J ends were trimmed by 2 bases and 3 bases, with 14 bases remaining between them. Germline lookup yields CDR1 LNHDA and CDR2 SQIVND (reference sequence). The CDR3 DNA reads TGTGCCAGTAGTATAACCACAGGGAATCTCTACGAGCAGTACTTC. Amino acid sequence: CASSITTGNLYEQYF.

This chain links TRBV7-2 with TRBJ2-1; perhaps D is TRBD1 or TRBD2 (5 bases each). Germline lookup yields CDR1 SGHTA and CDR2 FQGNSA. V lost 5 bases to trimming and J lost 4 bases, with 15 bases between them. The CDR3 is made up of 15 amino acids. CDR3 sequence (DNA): TGTGCCAGCAGCACCCCCGGGACCGTGTACAATGAGCAGTTCTTC. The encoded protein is CASSTPGTVYNEQFF.